Listed here are 10 T cell receptor beta chains from one sample, sequenced in a study of blood T cell repertoires in COVID-19. TCRdb's table, derived via immunoSEQ multiplex PCR, lists solely in-frame clones and lacks some. The sample carries about 190,000 clones, around four fifths recorded once. What was sequenced was peripheral blood. These receptors all come from a woman in her 70s with active or convalescent COVID-19.

The genes are TRBV2 and TRBJ2-7; 7 nucleotides line up with TRBD1. The trim removed 2 bases at V and 9 bases at J, leaving 4 bases unmatched. The V gene's germline CDR1 is SNHLY and CDR2 FYNNEI. The CDR3 covers 12 residues. CDR3 sequence: CASSEQGVGQYF. CDR3 sequence (DNA): TGTGCCAGCAGTGAACAGGGGGTTGGGCAGTACTTC.

The V gene is TRBV5-1, the J gene TRBJ2-7; 7 nucleotides align to TRBD2. The germline V gene has CDR1 SGHRS and CDR2 YFSETQ. This CDR3 has 13 amino acids. Trimming removed 5 bases from V and 6 bases from J; junction bases left unmatched: 8. In nucleotides, the CDR3 is TGCGCCAGCAGTGGGAGGGCACCCGTCGAGCAGTACTTC. Translating it yields CASSGRAPVEQYF. Full variable domain (rest looked up from reference TRBV5-1 and TRBJ2-7): KAGVTQTPRYLIKTRGQQVTLSCSPISGHRSVSWYQQTPGQGLQFLFEYFSETQRNKGNFPGRFSGRQFSNSRSEMNVSTLELGDSALYLCASSGRAPVEQYFGPGTRLTVT.

This clone was picked up a small number of times. J is TRBJ1-3 and V is TRBV28, with a tentative D call TRBD1 (5 bases). Germline CDR1 MDHEN, CDR2 SYDVKM. V was shortened by 5 bases and J by 7 bases, with 15 bases between the two germline ends. There are 14 residues in the CDR3. CDR3 nucleotides: TGTGCCAGCAGTGGGGGGGGAATAGGCAACACCATATATTTT. It encodes CASSGGGIGNTIYF.

J is TRBJ1-4 and V is TRBV27; 7 bases fit TRBD1. This CDR3 is 16 amino acids long. Germline V gene sequence: CDR1 MNHEY, CDR2 SMNVEV (reference sequence). The V and J ends lost 5 bases and 0 bases, in that order; junction bases with no gene match: 6. The CDR3 sequence: CASSKTGFATNEKLFF. In DNA, the CDR3 is TGTGCCAGCAGTAAGACAGGGTTTGCAACTAATGAAAAACTGTTTTTT.

The table lists this clone with a count of one. This chain connects TRBV12-5 to TRBJ1-5; 9 positions agree with TRBD1. Germline CDR1 and CDR2: LGHNT and FRNRAP. This CDR3 is built from 13 residues. J gave up 9 bases and V 6 bases, and 6 bases lay outside the gene matches. CDR3 amino acids: CASGDRGVGPQHF. DNA of the CDR3: TGTGCTAGTGGAGACAGGGGGGTAGGGCCCCAGCATTTT.

This clone came up a few times. The V and J genes are TRBV28 and TRBJ2-7; the match to TRBD1 covers 9 bases. V trimming: 4 bases; J trimming: 3 bases; junction bases outside the gene matches: 13. Germline assignment: CDR1 MDHEN and CDR2 SYDVKM. The CDR3 has 17 amino acids. The CDR3 loop is CASSSPGQGAFNYEQYF. The CDR3 bases are TGTGCCAGCAGTTCACCGGGACAGGGAGCGTTTAACTACGAGCAGTACTTC.

The chain uses TRBV7-2 and TRBJ2-3; 7 positions agree with TRBD2. The germline V gene has CDR1 SGHTA and CDR2 FQGNSA. J was trimmed by 6 bases and V by 1 base; bases with no gene match: 7. There are 15 residues in the CDR3. The CDR3 sequence is CASSLEGLRRDTQYF. In nucleotides, the CDR3 is TGTGCCAGCAGCTTAGAGGGACTACGGAGGGATACGCAGTATTTT.

V gene TRBV3-1 (or the pseudogene TRBV3-2) combines with J gene TRBJ2-3; 10 nucleotides line up with TRBD2. The germline V gene encodes CDR1 LGHDT and CDR2 YNNKEL (reference sequence). J was trimmed by 5 bases and V by 0 bases; bases with no gene match: 5. The CDR3 totals 16 residues. The CDR3 loop is CASSQERSGRGDTQYF. CDR3 bases: TGTGCCAGCAGCCAAGAAAGAAGCGGGAGGGGAGATACGCAGTATTTT.

The chain combines TRBV13 with TRBJ2-1; D perhaps matches TRBD2 (7 bases). CDR1 PRHDT and CDR2 FYEKMQ come from the germline V gene (reference sequence). With 5 bases removed from V and 9 bases from J, the gap between germline ends came to 17 bases. The CDR3 extends over 14 amino acids. The CDR3 nucleotides read TGTGCCAGCAGCCCGAGGGGGGGGCAGGGTGAGCAGTTCTTC. Its translation: CASSPRGGQGEQFF.

The chain has TRBV25-1 and TRBJ2-3; TRBD1 aligns across 7 bases. CDR3 length equals 17 residues. V was pared by 3 bases and J by 2 bases, with 11 bases of the junction left unmatched. Germline loops: CDR1 MGHDK, CDR2 SYGVNS. DNA of the CDR3: TGTGCCAGCAGTGACCCGGGACAGATACGGTTCACAGATACGCAGTATTTT. It codes for CASSDPGQIRFTDTQYF.